The entry below describes one T cell receptor beta chain. The antigen it binds to is not known. No base qualities exist here, and no much larger clone lies one base off it. The entry originates in a study of T cell responses to AZD1222 COVID-19 vaccine (dated by TCRdb to about 2021). Background on the whole study: TCR sequencing covered 233 trial participants: 207 given two doses of AZD1222 and 26 given two doses of MenACWY control vaccine. Trial participants were enrolled by age into 18-55, 56-69 and 70-plus year subgroups, with about 150, 27 and 61 TCR-sequenced participants respectively.

The time point label here, explained by the study, means: about 28 days (+/-7) after the second vaccine dose. Because spike-specific TCR depth and breadth did not differ between the two schedules, AZD1222 recipients who got a second dose at roughly 4 weeks were pooled with those who got a second dose at roughly 12 weeks. Vaccinee samples came from UK trials COV001 and COV002, including a single-blind randomized controlled phase 2/3 trial of AZD1222 (ChAdOx1 nCoV-19) in healthy adults. For TCRbeta chain sequencing, PBMC samples were collected from trial participants at day 0 and at day 28 after the second dose. Results the study describes overall, beyond this receptor: Epitopes outside the regions mutated in the B.1.351 and B.1.1.7 variants were reportedly recognized by nearly half of the unique spike-specific TCRs. After two AZD1222 doses, both the breadth and the depth of spike-specific TCRs were significantly higher than at day 0 and than in MenACWY recipients. Conclusions about previously exposed vaccinees are limited, since just six or seven AZD1222 recipients were seropositive for SARS-CoV-2 at baseline. The 56-69-year group was small, and its depth increase did not reach significance, likely because of low power. Participants were mostly white British and included more females than males, and it was suggested by the authors that clonal diversity may have been underestimated. Because no day 14 peak-response samples were available, the repertoires could be characterized only after the peak T cell response. Vaccine-associated CD4 TCRs spanned the whole spike protein, with dominant responses in regions 160-218 and 743-854.

From the germline V gene, CDR1 is SNHLY and CDR2 is FYNNEI. The V and J ends are trimmed by 5 bases and 0 bases, leaving 8 bases between them. From the cysteine up to the phenylalanine, the CDR3 has a length of 14 residues. The CDR3 DNA has 42 bases and is translated from base 1. The CDR3 regions of human TCRbeta chains were subjected to immunosequencing. The original pipeline was this. Repertoire TCRs were checked for matches against a reference library of SARS-CoV-2-specific TCRs that had been generated using the MIRA antigen-specificity platform. Breadth meant the fraction of unique TCRs that were SARS-CoV-2-associated, whereas depth meant the fraction of total T cells that were SARS-CoV-2-associated. Using the MIRA data, each spike-specific TCR was mapped to the spike region that the TCR reacts to and placed in a CD4 or CD8 class. Log10-transformed breadth and depth values were compared by one-way ANOVA with Sidak's multiple comparisons tests. The clones in this table, taken by TCRdb from immuneACCESS, are in-frame only. Not every clone is retained; where verified, under half of the shortfall comes from an unresolved V gene, and the cause of the rest is unknown. Clone size and the V and J calls come from that table; the DNA yielded D and trimming. Here the sample has about 120,000 clones; about 93% occur a single time. 5% of the sample rests with the top ten.

The chain joins TRBV2 to TRBJ2-1; there is no confident call for the D gene. The sequence was obtained from an adult who received the AZD1222 COVID-19 vaccine. The source material was peripheral blood, sampled 28 days after the second AZD1222 dose. At the DNA level, the sequence is TGTGCCAGCAGTCTAAAGAGCTCCTACAATGAGCAGTTCTTC. Its translation is CASSLKSSYNEQFF. Outside the CDR3, residues come from the reference TRBV2 and TRBJ2-1 proteins, so the full variable domain is: EPEVTQTPSHQVTQMGQEVILRCVPISNHLYFYWYRQILGQKVEFLVSFYNNEISEKSEIFDDQFSVERPDGSNFTLKIRSTKLEDSAMYFCASSLKSSYNEQFFGPGTRLTVL.